One sample yielded the 30 T cell receptor beta chains listed below, sequenced in a study of CD8 T cells in Susac syndrome. Reverse transcription used roughly 0.45 to 1 ug RNA and random hexamers. MiXCR, run by TCRdb on the immunoSEQ multiplex PCR reads, gives a single entry per CDR3 protein. The sample shows about 120,000 distinct CDR3 sequences, roughly 92% of them seen only once. What was sequenced was CD4+ T cells from PBMCs. Receptor source: a human donor in good health.

The chain couples TRBV11-3 to TRBJ2-7, with TRBD2 as a possible D gene (7 bases). Germline CDR1 is SGHNT and CDR2 is YENEEA. V lost 5 bases and J lost 3, with 14 bases in between. This CDR3 has 14 amino acids. CDR3 sequence reads: CASSLRGGSYEQYF. In nucleotides, the CDR3 is TGTGCCAGCAGCCTCAGGGGCGGGAGCTACGAGCAGTACTTC.

The genes are TRBV28 and TRBJ2-1; D might be TRBD1 (5 bases). The germline V gene has CDR1 MDHEN and CDR2 SYDVKM. The CDR3 has 15 residues. Trimming left V 4 bases short and J 3 bases short, with 13 bases between. CDR3 loop: CASSSQGILYNEQFF. CDR3 in DNA: TGTGCCAGCAGTTCCCAGGGTATTCTCTACAATGAGCAGTTCTTC.

In DNA, the CDR3 is TGCAGTGCAAGGGGACGTAGCGGGAGAAGCAACGAGCAGTACTTC. Protein sequence: CSARGRSGRSNEQYF. This chain connects TRBV20-1 to TRBJ2-7; TRBD2 agrees at 9 bases. Germline V lookup: CDR1 DFQATT, CDR2 SNEGSKA (reference sequence). CDR3 size: 15 residues. Trimming at V came to 6 bases and at J to 5 bases, leaving 14 bases not matched to a gene.

The chain recombines TRBV27 with TRBJ2-7; D is unclear. This CDR3 comprises 15 residues. Germline values: CDR1 MNHEY, CDR2 SMNVEV (reference sequence). Trimming stripped 7 bases from V and 6 bases from J, with 22 bases between. CDR3 sequence: CASTLSASSRSEQYF. The CDR3 nucleotides are TGTGCCAGCACCCTAAGTGCGTCTAGTCGATCCGAGCAGTACTTC.

J is TRBJ1-2 and V is TRBV5-1; 8 bases match TRBD1. The germline gives CDR1 SGHRS, CDR2 YFSETQ. V dropped 4 bases and J dropped 8; count of bases not matched to a gene: 7. The CDR3 is 13 residues long. The CDR3: CASSPTGAGGYTF. The CDR3, as DNA: TGCGCCAGCAGCCCGACAGGGGCGGGGGGCTACACCTTC.

The rearrangement links TRBV19 to TRBJ2-6, with TRBD1 matching over 9 bases. This CDR3 has 18 residues. V shed 6 bases and J 0 bases; nucleotides not matched to a gene: 9. The germline V gene has CDR1 LNHDA and CDR2 SQIVND (reference sequence). The CDR3 loop is CASRPWTGVLSGANVLTF. CDR3 coding DNA: TGTGCCAGTAGGCCCTGGACAGGGGTACTCTCTGGGGCCAACGTCCTGACTTTC.

The J gene is TRBJ2-1, the V gene TRBV7-9; TRBD2 matches 15 bases. The CDR3 spans 16 residues. Germline V gene sequence: CDR1 SEHNR, CDR2 FQNEAQ (reference sequence). After removal of 4 bases from V and 10 bases from J, the junction contained 8 bases not matched to a gene. The CDR3: CASSSGGLAGGGEQFF. CDR3 DNA sequence: TGTGCCAGCAGCTCGGGGGGACTAGCGGGAGGAGGGGAGCAGTTCTTC.

This clonotype was observed a handful of times. The chain couples TRBV3-1 to TRBJ2-7, with D maybe TRBD1 (5 bases). The ends were cut back, 1 base at V and 5 bases at J, with 9 bases in the middle. The germline gives CDR1 LGHDT, CDR2 YNNKEL (reference sequence). The CDR3 spans 13 residues. The CDR3 DNA reads TGTGCCAGCAGCCAAGTCAGGGCCCACGAGCAGTACTTC. It encodes CASSQVRAHEQYF.

This clonotype was counted between two and nine times. This sequence joins TRBV24-1 and TRBJ1-2; no clear D. Trimming shortened V by 4 bases and J by 4 bases, and 12 bases separated the two germline ends. Germline CDR1 KGHDR, CDR2 SFDVKD. This CDR3 has 14 amino acids. CDR3 in DNA: TGTGCCACCAGTGAGGCACAGTCTCCCTATGGCTACACCTTC. Amino acid sequence: CATSEAQSPYGYTF.

CDR3 bases: TGTGCCAGCAGCCAAGATCCCCAGGGGGCAGGTCAGCCCCAGCATTTT. It codes for CASSQDPQGAGQPQHF. The chain employs TRBV4-2 and TRBJ1-5; 8 nucleotides align to TRBD1. The V gene end was trimmed by 0 bases and the J gene end by 6 bases; junction bases not matched to a gene: 7. Germline lookup yields CDR1 LGHNA and CDR2 YNFKEQ. The CDR3 loop spans 16 amino acids.

The genes are TRBV6-1 and TRBJ1-5; D gene unclear. V lost 0 bases to trimming and J lost 7 bases, with 10 bases between them. CDR3 length: 14 amino acids. The germline V gene encodes CDR1 MNHNS and CDR2 SASEGT. The CDR3 bases are TGTGCCAGCAGTGAAGCACCTATTCGGCAGCCCCAGCATTTT. Its translation: CASSEAPIRQPQHF.

The chain is built from TRBV28 and TRBJ1-1; TRBD1 matches 7 bases. J lost 0 bases, V lost 7 bases, and 5 bases had no gene match. CDR1 is MDHEN, CDR2 SYDVKM, per germline. The CDR3 loop spans 14 amino acids. CDR3 nucleotides: TGTGCCAGCAACCGACAGGGAATGAACACTGAAGCTTTCTTT. Its translation: CASNRQGMNTEAFF.

The chain has TRBV3-1 and TRBJ1-1, with D unresolved. Germline assignment: CDR1 LGHDT and CDR2 YNNKEL (reference sequence). CDR3 length: 13 amino acids. Trimming took off 1 base at V and 7 bases at J, with 10 bases between the two ends. CDR3 nucleotides: TGTGCCAGCAGCCAAGTAGGTGGTGATGAAGCTTTCTTT. Its protein product is CASSQVGGDEAFF. The full variable domain, rest sourced from reference TRBV3-1 and TRBJ1-1, is DTAVSQTPKYLVTQMGNDKSIKCEQNLGHDTMYWYKQDSKKFLKIMFSYNNKELIINETVPNRFSPKSPDKAHLNLHINSLELGDSAVYFCASSQVGGDEAFFGQGTRLTVV.

The V and J genes are TRBV28 and TRBJ1-2; tentatively, D is TRBD1 (6 bases). Per the germline V gene, CDR1 is MDHEN and CDR2 is SYDVKM. This CDR3 contains 15 residues. Trimming left V 6 bases short and J 7 bases short, with 21 bases between. The CDR3 nucleotides are TGTGCCAGCAGACTCGACAGGACACCCCTAAGTGGCTACACCTTC. Translated, it gives CASRLDRTPLSGYTF.

The genes are TRBV2 and TRBJ2-5; 9 bases line up with TRBD1. Germline CDR1 reads SNHLY; CDR2 reads FYNNEI. CDR3 length: 12 residues. V gave up 6 bases and J gave up 6 bases; unmatched junction bases: 2. CDR3 DNA: TGTGCCAGCAGGGACAGGGGTCAGACCCAGTACTTC. Translated: CASRDRGQTQYF.

V and J are TRBV30 and TRBJ1-5; 10 bases are a match to TRBD1. The CDR3 spans 15 residues. Germline V gene sequence: CDR1 GTSNPN, CDR2 SVGIG (reference sequence). After removal of 3 bases from V and 6 bases from J, the junction contained 8 bases not matched to a gene. As DNA, the CDR3 is TGTGCCTGGAGCCGGGACAGGGGCCCAGGTCAGCCCCAGCATTTT. Amino acid sequence: CAWSRDRGPGQPQHF.

The chain uses TRBV7-3 and TRBJ2-2, with D possibly being TRBD2 (6 bases). The V end was cut by 5 bases, the J end by 0 bases, with 16 bases between. CDR3 size: 17 residues. Per the germline V gene, CDR1 is SGHTA and CDR2 is FQGTGA. The CDR3 DNA follows: TGTGCCAGCAGCGGTAGCGGAGGCCGAACGAACACCGGGGAGCTGTTTTTT. Its translation is CASSGSGGRTNTGELFF.

The genes are TRBV29-1 and TRBJ2-1; no definite D call. Deletions cut 6 bases from V and 8 bases from J, with 17 bases between. The CDR3 has 13 amino acids. Germline V lookup: CDR1 SQVTM, CDR2 ANQGSEA. CDR3 amino acids: CSVRWGVGDEQFF. The CDR3 nucleotides read TGCAGCGTGCGCTGGGGTGTTGGGGATGAGCAGTTCTTC.

The V and J genes are TRBV12-3 or TRBV12-4 and TRBJ1-3; D remains ambiguous. V lost 2 bases, J lost 5 bases, and 16 bases lay in between. This CDR3 spans 16 amino acids. CDR3 sequence reads: CASSLSGLSPRNTIYF. CDR3 nucleotides: TGTGCCAGCAGTTTATCCGGCCTCTCCCCCCGAAACACCATATATTTT.

The genes are TRBV7-6 and TRBJ1-2; 9 positions match TRBD1. Per germline, CDR1 SGHVS and CDR2 FNYEAQ. The CDR3 loop spans 15 amino acids. Trimming at V came to 2 bases and at J to 4 bases, leaving 5 bases not matched to a gene. Written as DNA, the CDR3 is TGTGCCAGCAGCTTAACAGGGGGCAGCGGCTATGGCTACACCTTC. It encodes CASSLTGGSGYGYTF.

The V and J genes are TRBV3-1 and TRBJ2-3; D is perhaps TRBD2 (5 bases). This CDR3 has 14 residues. Germline lookup yields CDR1 LGHDT and CDR2 YNNKEL (reference sequence). Trimming removed 2 bases at V and 2 bases at J, with 8 bases between. CDR3 DNA: TGTGCCAGCAGCCAAATCGGACTCACAGATACGCAGTATTTT. The encoded protein is CASSQIGLTDTQYF.

Written as DNA, the CDR3 is TGTGCCAGCAGTTACGTCGCAGGGGGCGAGCAGTACTTC. It encodes CASSYVAGGEQYF. The chain is built from TRBV6-5 and TRBJ2-7, with 7 bases lining up with TRBD1. Germline V gene data show CDR1 as MNHEY and CDR2 as SVGAGI. The CDR3 loop spans 13 amino acids. V lost 2 bases to trimming and J lost 6 bases; unmatched junction nucleotides: 4.

The gene calls are TRBV28 and TRBJ2-5; 11 nucleotides line up with TRBD2. CDR1 is MDHEN, CDR2 SYDVKM, per germline. The V segment lost 5 bases and the J segment 2 bases; nucleotides outside the gene matches: 4. This CDR3 spans 15 amino acids. The CDR3 region has the DNA TGTGCCAGCAGTGGGTCTAGCGGGGGGCAAGAGACCCAGTACTTC. It translates to CASSGSSGGQETQYF.

The chain employs TRBV30 and TRBJ2-7; D is ambiguous. The germline V and J ends were trimmed by 1 base and 0 bases, with 13 bases remaining between them. The CDR3 totals 15 residues. Looked up from germline, CDR1 is GTSNPN and CDR2 is SVGIG (reference sequence). The CDR3, as DNA: TGTGCCTGGAGTGAACACCTTCGGAGCTCCTACGAGCAGTACTTC. Residues: CAWSEHLRSSYEQYF.

The chain recombines TRBV4-3 with TRBJ1-6, with a possible D match to TRBD1 (5 bases). V was trimmed by 4 bases and J by 10 bases, leaving 11 bases between them. Germline CDR1 LGHNA, CDR2 YSLEER. The CDR3 has 13 residues. CDR3 nucleotide sequence: TGCGCCAGCAGCCGGGGGGAGGACTCACCCCTCCACTTT. It codes for CASSRGEDSPLHF.

This clonotype was detected once. CDR3 nucleotides: TGTGCCAGCAGCGACACAGTAGGGGACACTGAAGCTTTCTTT. This encodes CASSDTVGDTEAFF. V is TRBV4-2 and J is TRBJ1-1; maybe TRBD1 (5 bases). Trimming shortened V by 5 bases and J by 3 bases, and 13 bases separated the two germline ends. This CDR3 comprises 14 residues. CDR1 and CDR2 from the germline V gene are LGHNA and YNFKEQ.

The chain couples TRBV6-2 or TRBV6-3 to TRBJ2-1, with 11 bases matching TRBD2. Germline trimming cut 5 bases from V and 8 bases from J; bases unmatched to any gene: 11. The CDR3 covers 16 residues. Germline loops: CDR1 MNHEY, CDR2 SVGEGT. CDR3 bases: TGTGCCAGCAGTAAAGGAAGACTAGCGGGAATCTATGAGCAGTTCTTC. Translated: CASSKGRLAGIYEQFF.

The gene calls are TRBV2 and TRBJ2-5; 11 positions match TRBD2. Per germline, CDR1 SNHLY and CDR2 FYNNEI. This CDR3 contains 15 residues. After removal of 6 bases from V and 1 base from J, the junction contained 4 bases not matched to a gene. Here the CDR3 DNA reads TGTGCCAGCAGGGGGACTAGCGGAATCCAAGAGACCCAGTACTTC. Translation gives CASRGTSGIQETQYF.

The rearrangement uses TRBV19 and TRBJ2-7; 7 nucleotides line up with TRBD1. Germline-derived CDR1 and CDR2 are LNHDA and SQIVND (reference sequence). The CDR3 consists of 16 residues. With 5 bases clipped from V and 5 bases from J, the junction kept 15 bases outside the gene matches. CDR3 nucleotide sequence: TGTGCCAGTAGTCCCAGTGAAGGGGGCTGGTTGGACGAGCAGTACTTC. This encodes CASSPSEGGWLDEQYF.

V and J are TRBV27 and TRBJ2-1; D unclear. With 7 bases removed from V and 0 bases from J, the gap between germline ends came to 16 bases. The CDR3 has 16 amino acids. CDR1 and CDR2 (germline): MNHEY, SMNVEV (reference sequence). CDR3 DNA sequence: TGTGCCAGCACCCCACTGATGGGTAGCTCCTACAATGAGCAGTTCTTC. This gives the protein CASTPLMGSSYNEQFF.